This entry lists 21 T cell receptor beta chains sequenced from one sample in a study. TCRdb re-called the 5' RACE reads through MiXCR, storing one row per CDR3 protein. The repertoire includes about 57,000 distinct CDR3 sequences, around 26% of them detected once, and less than 3.5% sits in the top ten. Sequencing input: tumor-infiltrating memory CD4+ T cells sorted from the breast tumor. Subset reported: memory CD4+ T cells, CD4+CD45RO+CD25-. Source of these receptors: a female donor with breast cancer.

This clonotype was counted many times. The chain employs TRBV5-1 and TRBJ2-7, with D possibly matching TRBD2 (5 bases). The length of the CDR3 is 15 residues. V lost 2 bases to trimming and J lost 3 bases, with 15 bases between them. Germline loops: CDR1 SGHRS, CDR2 YFSETQ. The CDR3 sequence: CASSLSAESIYEQYF. The CDR3 DNA reads TGCGCCAGCAGCTTATCAGCGGAGAGTATCTACGAGCAGTACTTC.

The chain uses TRBV6-2 or TRBV6-3 and TRBJ2-2; 7 bases are shared with TRBD1. CDR1 MNHEY and CDR2 SVGEGT come from the germline V gene. With 6 bases clipped from V and 1 base from J, the junction kept 8 bases outside the gene matches. This CDR3 is built from 16 residues. CDR3 loop: CASSLRTGMNTGELFF. The CDR3 DNA follows: TGTGCCAGCAGCCTTCGGACAGGCATGAACACCGGGGAGCTGTTTTTT.

This clonotype was detected only a few times. The V call is TRBV4-1, the J call TRBJ2-7; TRBD1 matches 7 bases. J gave up 1 base and V 1 base, and 4 bases lay outside the gene matches. CDR1 is MGHRA, CDR2 YSYEKL, per germline. The CDR3 totals 15 residues. CDR3 sequence: CASSQGRDSSYEQYF. CDR3 nucleotides: TGCGCCAGCAGCCAAGGTCGGGACAGTTCCTACGAGCAGTACTTC.

Worth noting for this clonotype: A read error may account for a junction end that differs from germline. The CDR3 bases are TGTGCCAGAAGCTCGTACCCCAGACCTCTCTCTGGAAACACCATATATTTT. Amino acid sequence: CARSSYPRPLSGNTIYF. The J gene is TRBJ1-3, the V gene TRBV7-9; no clear D. The germline CDR1 and CDR2 sequences are SEHNR and FQNEAQ (reference sequence). The CDR3 covers 17 residues.

The chain employs TRBV28 and TRBJ1-2; D gene uncertain. CDR3 size: 14 residues. The germline V and J ends were trimmed by 3 bases and 9 bases, with 17 bases remaining between them. Germline CDR1 reads MDHEN; CDR2 reads SYDVKM. This chain's CDR3 is CASSFGNMQRSYTF. CDR3 coding DNA: TGTGCCAGCAGTTTCGGTAACATGCAAAGGAGCTACACCTTC.

A note on this clonotype: This may be a read error: a much more frequent sequence differs by one nucleotide. The chain uses TRBV11-1 and TRBJ1-5, with TRBD1 as a possible D gene (5 bases). This CDR3 region has 13 residues. The germline V gene has CDR1 SGHAT and CDR2 FQDESV (reference sequence). Trimming removed 5 bases from V and 11 bases from J, with 16 bases in between. CDR3 nucleotide sequence: TGTGCCAGCAGCCTTCAGCCGGAACAGGCCCAGCATTTT. This codes for CASSLQPEQAQHF.

A word on this clonotype: A junction boundary mismatches the germline segment, possibly from a read error. This chain uses TRBV4-1 with TRBJ1-1, with D possibly being TRBD1 (6 bases). Germline CDR1 reads MGHRA; CDR2 reads YSYEKL. There are 14 residues in the CDR3. The CDR3 reads CVSSQQGRITEAFF. CDR3 nucleotide sequence: TGCGTCAGCAGCCAACAGGGTAGGATCACTGAAGCTTTCTTT.

There are a few counts of this clonotype. The chain is built from TRBV7-9 and TRBJ1-4; 7 bases map to TRBD1. There are 16 residues in the CDR3. V lost 1 base, J lost 0 bases, and 2 bases stayed unmatched. Germline CDR1 reads SEHNR; CDR2 reads FQNEAQ (reference sequence). CDR3 nucleotides: TGTGCCAGCAGCTTAGGGCAGGGGGCAACTAATGAAAAACTGTTTTTT. It is translated as CASSLGQGATNEKLFF.

The sample holds a few counts of this clonotype. The V call is TRBV6-5, the J call TRBJ1-2; 7 bases are a match to TRBD1. The CDR3 is made up of 14 amino acids. V lost 6 bases and J lost 8; bases outside the gene matches: 12. CDR1 and CDR2 (germline): MNHEY, SVGAGI. The CDR3 bases are TGTGCCAGCAGACCTTCGGACAGGTTGGGAGGCTACACCTTC. Its protein is CASRPSDRLGGYTF.

The rearrangement joins TRBV7-2 to TRBJ2-3, with D maybe TRBD1 (6 bases). CDR1 is SGHTA and CDR2 is FQGNSA in the germline V gene. The V and J ends lost 6 bases and 3 bases respectively, with 22 bases between them. The CDR3 sequence is 17 residues long. CDR3: CASSFLSRARGTDTQYF. CDR3 sequence (DNA): TGTGCCAGCAGTTTTCTCTCCCGGGCCAGGGGAACAGATACGCAGTATTTT.

The rearrangement uses TRBV6-5 and TRBJ2-1; 8 bases are a match to TRBD2. The germline V gene encodes CDR1 MNHEY and CDR2 SVGAGI. This CDR3 has 24 amino acids. V lost 2 bases to trimming and J lost 4 bases; unmatched junction nucleotides: 31. CDR3 protein: CASSYGRWEVSGTGYRRRYNEQFF. In DNA form, the CDR3 reads TGTGCCAGCAGTTACGGTCGGTGGGAGGTTAGCGGGACCGGATACAGAAGAAGATACAATGAGCAGTTCTTC.

This clonotype was observed a few times. The chain has TRBV29-1 and TRBJ2-7; either TRBD1 or TRBD2 may supply D (7 bases each). Germline assignment: CDR1 SQVTM and CDR2 ANQGSEA. Trimming pared 4 bases from V and 4 bases from J, leaving 20 bases between. The CDR3 length is 15 residues. The CDR3 loop reads CSVGEGALEQYEQYF. The CDR3 nucleotides are TGCAGCGTTGGGGAGGGGGCTTTGGAACAATACGAGCAGTACTTC.

V gene TRBV7-9 combines with J gene TRBJ1-2; 8 positions agree with TRBD1. The germline CDR1 and CDR2 sequences are SEHNR and FQNEAQ (reference sequence). The CDR3 extends over 13 amino acids. V dropped 5 bases and J dropped 7; count of bases not matched to a gene: 6. CDR3 amino acids: CASSPTGAGGYTF. CDR3 coding DNA: TGTGCCAGCAGCCCGACAGGGGCCGGTGGCTACACCTTC.

A remark on this clonotype: Since a much larger clone is just one base distant, this may be a read error. The chain joins TRBV7-9 to TRBJ2-5; TRBD2 aligns across 7 bases. Germline V gene lookup returns CDR1 SEHNR and CDR2 FQNEAQ (reference sequence). CDR3 length: 13 residues. The CDR3, as DNA: TGCGCCAGCAGCAATAGCGGGCAAGGGACCCAGTACTTC. Its translation is CASSNSGQGTQYF.

This chain joins TRBV7-8 and TRBJ1-5, with 7 bases matching TRBD1. The V gene's germline CDR1 is SGHVS and CDR2 FQNEAQ. The CDR3 totals 13 residues. J gave up 7 bases and V 5 bases, and 5 bases lay outside the gene matches. Here the CDR3 reads CASSAGQAQPQHF. For the CDR3, the DNA is TGTGCCAGCAGCGCTGGACAGGCCCAGCCCCAGCATTTT.

About this clonotype itself: Possible read error: a much larger clone is one base away. V gene TRBV29-1 combines with J gene TRBJ2-7; D not resolved. The CDR3 consists of 15 residues. V shed 1 base and J shed 2 bases, with 15 bases lying between them. Germline V gene lookup returns CDR1 SQVTM and CDR2 ANQGSEA. Written as DNA, the CDR3 is TGCAGCGTTGAAGTGGTCAACTATCCAGCCTACGAGCAGTACTTC. Protein sequence: CSVEVVNYPAYEQYF.

Only a few counts were recorded for this clonotype. V and J are TRBV5-1 and TRBJ1-5, with D maybe TRBD1 (5 bases). Germline CDR1 and CDR2: SGHRS and YFSETQ. The CDR3 length is 14 residues. Trimming removed 4 bases from V and 5 bases from J, with 13 bases in between. The DNA of the CDR3 is TGCGCCAGCAGCCCCCGACCGGGGGATCAGCCCCAGCATTTT. Translated, it gives CASSPRPGDQPQHF.

The sample holds a few counts of this clonotype. Mismatch with germline at one junction end may stem from a read error. This sequence joins TRBV7-7 and TRBJ2-3, with a weak D call TRBD2 (5 bases). Germline lookup yields CDR1 SSHAT and CDR2 FNYEAQ (reference sequence). The CDR3 runs to 13 residues. The CDR3 coding sequence is TGTGCTAGCAGCTTAGCGAGCACAGATACGCAGTATTTT. Translation: CASSLASTDTQYF.

As regards this clonotype: One end of the junction varies from germline; a read error may be responsible. The chain joins TRBV6-2 or TRBV6-3 to TRBJ1-1; a possible D gene is TRBD1 (6 bases). The CDR3 covers 14 residues. The V gene's germline CDR1 is MNHEY and CDR2 SVGEGT. The CDR3: CATKGQGWDTEASF. In DNA form, the CDR3 reads TGTGCCACCAAGGGACAAGGGTGGGACACTGAAGCTTCCTTT.

The V and J genes are TRBV25-1 and TRBJ2-4; weak D call: TRBD1 (5 bases). The V and J ends lost 5 bases and 8 bases respectively, with 10 bases between them. Per the germline V gene, CDR1 is MGHDK and CDR2 is SYGVNS. The CDR3 length is 12 residues. The CDR3 region is CASSLQGHIQYF. CDR3 DNA sequence: TGTGCCAGCAGTCTGCAGGGTCACATTCAGTACTTC.

The chain combines TRBV9 with TRBJ1-3; 7 bases are shared with TRBD1. V shed 0 bases, J shed 1 base, and the junction held 4 bases outside the gene matches. Per the germline V gene, CDR1 is SGDLS and CDR2 is YYNGEE. The CDR3 loop spans 16 amino acids. Here the CDR3 reads CASSVEPGGSGNTIYF. Written as DNA, the CDR3 is TGTGCCAGCAGCGTAGAGCCAGGGGGGTCTGGAAACACCATATATTTT.